What follows describes a single T cell receptor beta chain. This CDR3 is 14 amino acids long. The V gene lost 6 bases and the J gene lost 7 bases, with 21 bases spanning the gap. Germline loops: CDR1 DFQATT, CDR2 SNEGSKA (reference sequence). These data originate in a study of T-cell reconstitution after alpha-beta-depleted transplantation in children. During its preparation, the TCRbeta library received unique molecular identifiers. TCRdb itself ran the PCR reads through MiXCR, one entry per CDR3 protein. Altogether under 350,000 distinct CDR3 sequences are present, approximately 9.6% being singletons, with the ten largest covering roughly a tenth.

This TCR was recovered from a human donor who donated a stem cell graft to a child with SCID. Sequences were derived from PBMCs from the stem cell graft donor, sampled from the stem cell graft. The rearrangement joins TRBV20-1 to TRBJ2-5; a weak D match, TRBD2 (6 bases). The CDR3 spells CSAPDPGETWTQYF. DNA of the CDR3: TGCAGTGCGCCAGACCCGGGGGAGACGTGGACCCAGTACTTC.